The T cell receptor (beta chain) under discussion was sequenced for a study of identical twins. A note on this clonotype: Its antigen is not known.

cDNA carried unique molecular identifiers, and a universal primer site was added by template switching. TCRdb reanalysed the 5' RACE reads using MiXCR and keeps one entry per CDR3 protein. Of 500,000 to 600,000 distinct CDR3 sequences in the sample, approximately 22% were seen once. Findings and caveats of the study: Out-of-frame beta chain sequences displayed weaker excess sharing between twins.

The CDR3 has 13 residues. V lost 6 bases, J lost 1 base, and 12 bases lay in between. Per the germline V gene, CDR1 is DFQATT and CDR2 is SNEGSKA (reference sequence). In addition, the sample was reused for a study of T cells expressing NK-cell markers. That source notes: Dominant NKG2C+ clonotypes were found to form roughly 1.0-7.5% of CD8+ T cells in several donors. Leadership of the CD3+CD56-NKG2C+ fraction also belonged to these clonotypes in a handful of donors.

The clonotype comes from a woman aged 18-29 years in good health. Sequencing used CD4+ T cells sorted from blood. V and J are TRBV20-1 and TRBJ1-1, with TRBD1 as a possible D gene (6 bases). The CDR3 sequence is CSATGTKNTEAFF. DNA for the CDR3: TGCAGTGCAACCGGGACAAAGAACACTGAAGCTTTCTTT.